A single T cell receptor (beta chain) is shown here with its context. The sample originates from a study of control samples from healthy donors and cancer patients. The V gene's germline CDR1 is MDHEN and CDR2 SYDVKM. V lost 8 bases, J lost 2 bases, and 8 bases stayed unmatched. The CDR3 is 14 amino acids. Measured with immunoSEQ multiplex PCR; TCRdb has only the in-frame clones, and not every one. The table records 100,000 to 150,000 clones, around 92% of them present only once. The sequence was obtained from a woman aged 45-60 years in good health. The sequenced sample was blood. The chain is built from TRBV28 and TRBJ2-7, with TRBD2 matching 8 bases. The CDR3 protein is CASGFSGAPYEQYF. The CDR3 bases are TGTGCCAGCGGATTTAGCGGGGCACCCTACGAGCAGTACTTC.